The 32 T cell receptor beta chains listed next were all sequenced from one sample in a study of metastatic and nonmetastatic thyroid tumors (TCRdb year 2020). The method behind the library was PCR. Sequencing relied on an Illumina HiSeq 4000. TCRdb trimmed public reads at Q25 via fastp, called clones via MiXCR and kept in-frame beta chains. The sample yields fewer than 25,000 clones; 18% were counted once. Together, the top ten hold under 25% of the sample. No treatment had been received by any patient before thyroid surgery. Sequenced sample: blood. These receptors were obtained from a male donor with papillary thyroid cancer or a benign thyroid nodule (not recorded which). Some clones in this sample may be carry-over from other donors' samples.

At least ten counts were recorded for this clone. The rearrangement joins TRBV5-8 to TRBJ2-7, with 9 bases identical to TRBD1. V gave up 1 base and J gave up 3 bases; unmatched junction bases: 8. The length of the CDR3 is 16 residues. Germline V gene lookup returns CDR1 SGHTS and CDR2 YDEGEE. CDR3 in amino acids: CASSLFGGTGNYEQYF. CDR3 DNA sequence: TGTGCCAGCAGCTTGTTCGGGGGGACAGGGAACTACGAGCAGTACTTC. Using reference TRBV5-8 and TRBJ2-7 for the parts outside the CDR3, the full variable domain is EAGVTQSPTHLIKTRGQQATLRCSPISGHTSVYWYQQALGLGLQFLLWYDEGEERNRGNFPPRFSGRQFPNYSSELNVNALELEDSALYLCASSLFGGTGNYEQYFGPGTRLTVT.

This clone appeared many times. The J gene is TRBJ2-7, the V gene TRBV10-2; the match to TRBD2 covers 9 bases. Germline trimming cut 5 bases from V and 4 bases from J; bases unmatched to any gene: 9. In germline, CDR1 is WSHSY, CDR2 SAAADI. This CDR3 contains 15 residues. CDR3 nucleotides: TGCGCCAGCAGTAGTAACAGCGGGGGGCCATACGAGCAGTACTTC. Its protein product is CASSSNSGGPYEQYF.

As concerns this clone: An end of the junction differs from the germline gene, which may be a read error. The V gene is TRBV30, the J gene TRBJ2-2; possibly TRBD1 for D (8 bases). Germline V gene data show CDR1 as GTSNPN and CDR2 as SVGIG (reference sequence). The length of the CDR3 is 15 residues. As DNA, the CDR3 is TGTGCCTGGAACAGGGGGGGATCGAACACCGGGGAGCTTTTTTTT. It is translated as CAWNRGGSNTGELFF.

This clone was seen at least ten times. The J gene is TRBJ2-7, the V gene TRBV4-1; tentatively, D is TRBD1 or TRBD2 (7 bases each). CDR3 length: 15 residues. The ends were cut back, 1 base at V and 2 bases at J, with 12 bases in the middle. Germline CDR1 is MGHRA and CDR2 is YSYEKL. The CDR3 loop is CASSQGPGGAYEQYF. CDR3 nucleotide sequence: TGCGCCAGCAGCCAAGGCCCAGGGGGGGCCTACGAGCAGTACTTC.

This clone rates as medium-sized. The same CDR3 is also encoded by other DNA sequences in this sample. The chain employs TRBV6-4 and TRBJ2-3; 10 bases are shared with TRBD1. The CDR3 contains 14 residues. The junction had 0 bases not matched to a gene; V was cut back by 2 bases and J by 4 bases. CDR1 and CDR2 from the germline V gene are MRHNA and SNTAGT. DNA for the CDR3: TGTGCCAGCAGTGACGGACAGGGGGCAGATACGCAGTATTTT. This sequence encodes CASSDGQGADTQYF.

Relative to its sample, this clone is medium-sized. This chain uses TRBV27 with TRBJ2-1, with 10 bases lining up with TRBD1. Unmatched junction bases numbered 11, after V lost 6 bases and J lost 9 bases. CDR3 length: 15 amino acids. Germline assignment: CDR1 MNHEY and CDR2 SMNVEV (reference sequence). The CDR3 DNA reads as TGTGCCAGCAGCGCAAGTGGGACAGGGGCGGGTGAGCAGTTCTTC. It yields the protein CASSASGTGAGEQFF.

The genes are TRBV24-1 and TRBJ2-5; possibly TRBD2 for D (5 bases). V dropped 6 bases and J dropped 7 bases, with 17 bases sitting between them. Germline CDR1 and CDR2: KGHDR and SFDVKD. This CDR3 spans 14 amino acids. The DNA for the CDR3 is TGTGCCACCAGTCGCAGCCCTTCAGGAGGGACCCAGTACTTC. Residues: CATSRSPSGGTQYF.

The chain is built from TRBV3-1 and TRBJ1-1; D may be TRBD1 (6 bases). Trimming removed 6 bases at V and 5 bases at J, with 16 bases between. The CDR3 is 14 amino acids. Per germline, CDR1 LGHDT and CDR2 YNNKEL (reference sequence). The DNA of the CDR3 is TGTGCCAGCAGAAAATCGAAAGGGGGAACTGAAGCTTTCTTT. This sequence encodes CASRKSKGGTEAFF.

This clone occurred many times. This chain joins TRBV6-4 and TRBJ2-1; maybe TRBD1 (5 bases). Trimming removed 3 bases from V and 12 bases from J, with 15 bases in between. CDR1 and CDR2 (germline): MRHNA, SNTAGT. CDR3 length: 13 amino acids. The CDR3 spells CASSERFRDPQFF. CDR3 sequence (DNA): TGTGCCAGCAGTGAACGATTCAGGGATCCGCAGTTCTTC.

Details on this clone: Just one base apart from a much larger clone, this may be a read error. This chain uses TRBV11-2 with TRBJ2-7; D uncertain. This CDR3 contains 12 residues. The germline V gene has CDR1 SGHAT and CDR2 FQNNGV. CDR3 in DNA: TGTGCCAGCAGACATTTTGGGTACGAGCAGTGCTTC. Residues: CASRHFGYEQCF.

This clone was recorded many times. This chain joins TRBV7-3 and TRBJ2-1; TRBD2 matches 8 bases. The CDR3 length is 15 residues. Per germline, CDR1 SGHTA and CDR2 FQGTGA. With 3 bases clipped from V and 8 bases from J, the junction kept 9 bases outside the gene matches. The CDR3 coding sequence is TGTGCCAGCAGCTTGAGGGCGGGAGGCTTGGATGAGCAGTTCTTC. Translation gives CASSLRAGGLDEQFF.

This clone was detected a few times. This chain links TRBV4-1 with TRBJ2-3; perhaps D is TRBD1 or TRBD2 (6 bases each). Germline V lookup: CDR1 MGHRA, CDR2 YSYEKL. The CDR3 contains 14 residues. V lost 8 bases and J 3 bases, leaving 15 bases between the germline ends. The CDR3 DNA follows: TGCGCCAGCCCTGGGGGGCCGAGAACAGATACGCAGTATTTT. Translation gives CASPGGPRTDTQYF.

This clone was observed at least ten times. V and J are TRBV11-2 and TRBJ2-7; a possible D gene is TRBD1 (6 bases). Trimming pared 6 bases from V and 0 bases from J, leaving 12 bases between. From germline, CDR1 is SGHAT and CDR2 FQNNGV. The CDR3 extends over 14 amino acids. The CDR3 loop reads CASRLWGPSYEQYF. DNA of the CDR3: TGTGCCAGCAGGCTCTGGGGGCCCTCCTACGAGCAGTACTTC.

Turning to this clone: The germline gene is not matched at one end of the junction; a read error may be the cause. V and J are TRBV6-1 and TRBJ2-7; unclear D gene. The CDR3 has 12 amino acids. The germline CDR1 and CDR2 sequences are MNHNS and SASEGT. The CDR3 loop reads CPSTRYTYQQYF. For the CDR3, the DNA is TGTCCCAGCACGCGGTATACCTACCAGCAGTACTTC.

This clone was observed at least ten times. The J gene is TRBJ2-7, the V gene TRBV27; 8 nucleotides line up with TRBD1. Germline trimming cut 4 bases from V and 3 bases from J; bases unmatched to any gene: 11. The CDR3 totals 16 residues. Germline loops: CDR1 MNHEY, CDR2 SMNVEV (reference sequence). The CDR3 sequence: CASSWETGTGRYEQYF. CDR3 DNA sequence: TGTGCCAGCAGTTGGGAGACCGGGACAGGACGCTACGAGCAGTACTTC.

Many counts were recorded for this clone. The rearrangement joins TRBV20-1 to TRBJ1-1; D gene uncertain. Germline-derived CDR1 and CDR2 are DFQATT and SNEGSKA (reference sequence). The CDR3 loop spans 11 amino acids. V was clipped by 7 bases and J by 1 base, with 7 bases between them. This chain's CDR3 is CSVAPNTEAFF. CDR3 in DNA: TGCAGTGTTGCTCCGAACACTGAAGCTTTCTTT.

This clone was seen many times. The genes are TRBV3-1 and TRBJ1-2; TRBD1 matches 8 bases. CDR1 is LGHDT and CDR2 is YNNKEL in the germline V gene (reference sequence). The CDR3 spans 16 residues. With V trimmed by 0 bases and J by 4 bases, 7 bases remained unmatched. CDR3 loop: CASSQEVWTGIYGYTF. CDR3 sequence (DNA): TGTGCCAGCAGCCAAGAGGTGTGGACAGGGATCTATGGCTACACCTTC.

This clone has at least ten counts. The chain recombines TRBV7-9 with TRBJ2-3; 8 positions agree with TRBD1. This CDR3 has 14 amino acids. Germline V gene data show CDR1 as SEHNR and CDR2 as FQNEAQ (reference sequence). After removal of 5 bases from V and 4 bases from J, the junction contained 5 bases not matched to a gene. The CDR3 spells CASSPDREADTQYF. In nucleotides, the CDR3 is TGTGCCAGCAGCCCGGACAGGGAAGCAGATACGCAGTATTTT.

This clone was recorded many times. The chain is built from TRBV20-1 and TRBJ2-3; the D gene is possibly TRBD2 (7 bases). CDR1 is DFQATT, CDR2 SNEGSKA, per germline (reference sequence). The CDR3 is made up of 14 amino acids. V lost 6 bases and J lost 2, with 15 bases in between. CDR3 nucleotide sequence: TGCAGTGCCCCAAAGGGGGGGAACACAGATACGCAGTATTTT. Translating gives CSAPKGGNTDTQYF.

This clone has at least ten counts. The DNA for the CDR3 is TGTGCCAGCAGCTTAGCGTGGGGGCAGCGAGTCTCTGGGGCCAACGTCCTGACTTTC. Residues: CASSLAWGQRVSGANVLTF. The chain joins TRBV7-2 to TRBJ2-6; perhaps TRBD1 as D (6 bases). Germline loops: CDR1 SGHTA, CDR2 FQGNSA. This CDR3 is built from 19 residues. V dropped 0 bases and J dropped 0 bases, with 15 bases sitting between them.

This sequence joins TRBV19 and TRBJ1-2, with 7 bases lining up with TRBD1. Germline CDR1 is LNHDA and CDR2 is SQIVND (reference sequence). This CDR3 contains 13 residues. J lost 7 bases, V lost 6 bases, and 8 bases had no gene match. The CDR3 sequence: CASRISDRPGYTF. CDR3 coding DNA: TGTGCCAGTAGGATCTCGGACAGGCCTGGCTACACCTTC.

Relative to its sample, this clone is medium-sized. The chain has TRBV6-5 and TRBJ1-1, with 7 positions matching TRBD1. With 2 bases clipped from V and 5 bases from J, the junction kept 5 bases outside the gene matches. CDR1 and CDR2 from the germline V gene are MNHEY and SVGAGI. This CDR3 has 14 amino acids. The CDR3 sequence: CASSYPGGGTEAFF. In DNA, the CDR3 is TGTGCCAGCAGTTACCCAGGGGGTGGAACTGAAGCTTTCTTT.

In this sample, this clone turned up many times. The DNA of the CDR3 is TGTGCCAGCAGCTCAACCCCGGACAGGGGGGATGGCTACACCTTC. This codes for CASSSTPDRGDGYTF. This chain links TRBV7-9 with TRBJ1-2; 10 positions agree with TRBD1. Losses at the gene ends were 4 bases for V and 6 bases for J; bases not matched to a gene: 8. This CDR3 is built from 15 residues. CDR1 is SEHNR, CDR2 FQNEAQ, per germline (reference sequence).

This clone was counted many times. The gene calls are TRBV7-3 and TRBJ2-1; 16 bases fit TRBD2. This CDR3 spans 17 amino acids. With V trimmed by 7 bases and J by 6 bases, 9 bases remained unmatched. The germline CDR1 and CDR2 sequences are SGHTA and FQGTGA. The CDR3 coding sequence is TGTGCCAGCACCGCGGGACTAGCGGGGGGGCGGGGCAATGAGCAGTTCTTC. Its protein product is CASTAGLAGGRGNEQFF.

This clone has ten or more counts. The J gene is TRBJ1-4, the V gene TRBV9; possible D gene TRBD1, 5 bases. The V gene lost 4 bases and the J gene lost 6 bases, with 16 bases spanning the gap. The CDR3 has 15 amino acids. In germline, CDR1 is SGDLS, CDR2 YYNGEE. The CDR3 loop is CASSPRDGDYEKLFF. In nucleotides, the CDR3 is TGTGCCAGCAGCCCCCGGGACGGAGATTATGAAAAACTGTTTTTT.

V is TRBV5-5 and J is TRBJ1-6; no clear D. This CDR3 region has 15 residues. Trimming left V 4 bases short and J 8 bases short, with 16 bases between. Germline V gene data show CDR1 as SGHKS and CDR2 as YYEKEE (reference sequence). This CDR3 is CASSPTRRNHSPLHF. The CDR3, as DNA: TGTGCCAGCAGCCCTACCCGCCGGAATCATTCACCCCTCCACTTT.

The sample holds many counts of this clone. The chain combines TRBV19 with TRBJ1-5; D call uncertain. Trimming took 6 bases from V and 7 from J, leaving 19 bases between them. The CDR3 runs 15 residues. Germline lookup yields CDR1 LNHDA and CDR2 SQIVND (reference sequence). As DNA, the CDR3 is TGTGCCAGTAGGCCCCACTCAGCCTTTACGCAGCCCCAGCATTTT. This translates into CASRPHSAFTQPQHF.

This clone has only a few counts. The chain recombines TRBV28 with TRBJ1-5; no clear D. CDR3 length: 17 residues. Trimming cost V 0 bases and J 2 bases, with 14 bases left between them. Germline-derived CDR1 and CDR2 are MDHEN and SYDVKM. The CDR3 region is CASSLWRYETGNQPQHF. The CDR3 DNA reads TGTGCCAGCAGTTTATGGAGGTATGAGACGGGCAATCAGCCCCAGCATTTT.

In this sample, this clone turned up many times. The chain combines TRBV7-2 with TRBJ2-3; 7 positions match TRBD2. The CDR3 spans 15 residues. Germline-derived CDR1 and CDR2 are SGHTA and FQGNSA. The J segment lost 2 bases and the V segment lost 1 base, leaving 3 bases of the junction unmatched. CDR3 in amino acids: CASSLVGDYTDTQYF. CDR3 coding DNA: TGTGCCAGCAGCTTAGTGGGGGACTACACAGATACGCAGTATTTT. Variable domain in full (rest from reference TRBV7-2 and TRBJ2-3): GAGVSQSPSNKVTEKGKDVELRCDPISGHTALYWYRQSLGQGLEFLIYFQGNSAPDKSGLPSDRFSAERTGGSVSTLTIQRTQQEDSAVYLCASSLVGDYTDTQYFGPGTRLTVL.

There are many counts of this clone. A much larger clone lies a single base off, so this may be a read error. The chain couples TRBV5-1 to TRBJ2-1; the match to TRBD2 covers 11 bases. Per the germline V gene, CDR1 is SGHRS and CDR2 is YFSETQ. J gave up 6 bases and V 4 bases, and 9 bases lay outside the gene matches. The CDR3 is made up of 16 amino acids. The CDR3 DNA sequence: TGCGCCAGCAGCCGCACTAGCGGGAGTGGGGGCAATGAGCAGTTCTTC. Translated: CASSRTSGSGGNEQFF. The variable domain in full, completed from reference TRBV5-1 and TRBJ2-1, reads KAGVTQTPRYLIKTRGQQVTLSCSPISGHRSVSWYQQTPGQGLQFLFEYFSETQRNKGNFPGRFSGRQFSNSRSEMNVSTLELGDSALYLCASSRTSGSGGNEQFFGPGTRLTVL.

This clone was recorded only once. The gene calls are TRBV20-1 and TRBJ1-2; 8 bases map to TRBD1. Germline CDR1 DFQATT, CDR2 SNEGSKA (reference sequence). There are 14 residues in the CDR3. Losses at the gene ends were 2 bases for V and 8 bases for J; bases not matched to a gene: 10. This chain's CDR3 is CSARPPDRGDGYTF. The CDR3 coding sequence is TGCAGTGCTAGACCCCCCGACAGGGGCGACGGCTACACCTTC.

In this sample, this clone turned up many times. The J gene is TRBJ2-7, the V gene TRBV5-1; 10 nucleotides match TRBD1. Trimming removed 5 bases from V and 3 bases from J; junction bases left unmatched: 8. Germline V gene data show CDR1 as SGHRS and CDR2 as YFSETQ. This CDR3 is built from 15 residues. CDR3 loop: CASREPGTGDYEQYF. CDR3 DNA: TGCGCCAGCAGAGAACCCGGGACAGGGGACTACGAGCAGTACTTC.